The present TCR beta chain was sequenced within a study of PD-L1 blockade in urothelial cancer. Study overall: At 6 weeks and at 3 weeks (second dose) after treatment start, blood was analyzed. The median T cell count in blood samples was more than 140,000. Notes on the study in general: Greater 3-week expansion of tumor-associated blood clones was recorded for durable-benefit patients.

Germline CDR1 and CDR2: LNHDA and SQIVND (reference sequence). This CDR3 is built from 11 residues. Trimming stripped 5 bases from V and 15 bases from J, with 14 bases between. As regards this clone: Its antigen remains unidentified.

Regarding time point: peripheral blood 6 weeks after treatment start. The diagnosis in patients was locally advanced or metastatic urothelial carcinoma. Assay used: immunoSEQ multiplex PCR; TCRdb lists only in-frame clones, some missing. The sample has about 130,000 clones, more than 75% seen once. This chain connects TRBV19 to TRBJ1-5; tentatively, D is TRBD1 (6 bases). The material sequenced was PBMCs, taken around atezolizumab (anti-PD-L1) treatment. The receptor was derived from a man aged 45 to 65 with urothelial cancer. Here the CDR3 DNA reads TGTGCCAGTAGTGAACGGGACACCCGGCATTTT. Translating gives CASSERDTRHF.